The 20 T cell receptor beta chains in this list originate from one sample, sequenced in a study of blood T cell repertoires in COVID-19. TCRdb keeps only in-frame clones here, not all; method: immunoSEQ multiplex PCR. The table lists about 41,000 clones, 88% of them singletons. Sequenced sample: peripheral blood. The receptors originated from a human donor in a cohort sampled during active COVID-19.

The chain is built from TRBV9 and TRBJ1-4; D gene uncertain. The CDR3 is made up of 15 amino acids. Germline CDR1 SGDLS, CDR2 YYNGEE. V lost 3 bases to trimming and J lost 0 bases, with 9 bases between them. The CDR3 DNA sequence: TGTGCCAGCAGCGCGTCGGGAGCAACTAATGAAAAACTGTTTTTT. Translating it yields CASSASGATNEKLFF. The whole variable domain, remainder taken from reference TRBV9 and TRBJ1-4, is DSGVTQTPKHLITATGQRVTLRCSPRSGDLSVYWYQQSLDQGLQFLIQYYNGEERAKGNILERFSAQQFPDLHSELNLSSLELGDSALYFCASSASGATNEKLFFGSGTQLSVL.

A few counts support this clone. The chain combines TRBV23-1 with TRBJ2-7; D is undetermined. TRBV23-1 qualifies as an ORF whose function is uncertain. The germline V and J ends were trimmed by 5 bases and 4 bases, with 18 bases remaining between them. The CDR3 is 15 amino acids. The CDR3 reads CASSSFSPGIYEQYF. CDR3 coding DNA: TGCGCCAGCAGTTCGTTTTCCCCAGGAATTTACGAGCAGTACTTC.

J is TRBJ2-1 and V is TRBV18, with 7 nucleotides matching TRBD1. Germline assignment: CDR1 KGHSH and CDR2 LQKENI. The CDR3 contains 11 residues. With V trimmed by 6 bases and J by 10 bases, 3 bases remained unmatched. CDR3 sequence reads: CASSGDREQFF. CDR3 nucleotides: TGTGCCAGCTCGGGGGACAGAGAGCAGTTCTTC.

The V call is TRBV7-9, the J call TRBJ2-1, with TRBD1 identical over 11 bases. This CDR3 contains 15 residues. The germline gives CDR1 SEHNR, CDR2 FQNEAQ (reference sequence). Unmatched junction bases numbered 7, after V lost 5 bases and J lost 7 bases. CDR3 coding DNA: TGTGCCAGCAGCACCCGGACAGGGGGCCGGAATGAGCAGTTCTTC. It yields the protein CASSTRTGGRNEQFF.

The chain couples TRBV15 to TRBJ2-1; 13 bases match TRBD2. V gave up 4 bases and J gave up 8 bases; unmatched junction bases: 11. Germline CDR1 is LNHNV and CDR2 is YYDKDF (reference sequence). This CDR3 contains 17 residues. The CDR3 bases are TGTGCCACCAGCAACCCCCGACTAGCGGGAGGTCTCTATGAGCAGTTCTTC. Its protein product is CATSNPRLAGGLYEQFF.

This chain uses TRBV5-1 with TRBJ2-2; D might be TRBD1 (6 bases). Germline loops: CDR1 SGHRS, CDR2 YFSETQ. Trimming left V 6 bases short and J 6 bases short, with 21 bases between. CDR3 length: 16 residues. The CDR3 bases are TGCGCCAGCACGCTAGCCCCAGGGGCAGTGGCCGGGGAGCTGTTTTTT. Amino acids: CASTLAPGAVAGELFF.

The chain links TRBV5-1 to TRBJ1-4; 7 bases agree with TRBD1. This CDR3 comprises 15 residues. With 4 bases clipped from V and 10 bases from J, the junction kept 13 bases outside the gene matches. Per germline, CDR1 SGHRS and CDR2 YFSETQ. The CDR3 DNA reads TGCGCCAGCAGCCGGGACAGTATGAATGACGGAAAACTGTTTTTT. As protein: CASSRDSMNDGKLFF.

This chain connects TRBV11-3 to TRBJ2-1, with D hard to call. V was cut by 5 bases and J by 10 bases, with 15 bases left in between. The germline V gene has CDR1 SGHNT and CDR2 YENEEA. The CDR3 has 13 amino acids. The CDR3 here is CASSRPPTREQFF. The CDR3 nucleotides read TGTGCCAGCAGCCGCCCTCCGACCAGGGAGCAGTTCTTC.

A single count supports this clone. The CDR3 loop reads CASSASDHQGSFYEQYF. CDR3 bases: TGTGCCAGCAGCGCCTCCGACCATCAGGGAAGTTTCTACGAGCAGTACTTC. This chain uses TRBV9 with TRBJ2-7; D is perhaps TRBD1 (5 bases). The CDR3 covers 17 residues. Germline lookup yields CDR1 SGDLS and CDR2 YYNGEE. Trimming cost V 3 bases and J 3 bases, with 22 bases left between them.

The chain uses TRBV15 and TRBJ2-3; D unclear. The CDR3 length is 13 residues. The germline V and J ends were trimmed by 0 bases and 3 bases, with 4 bases remaining between them. Germline CDR1 is LNHNV and CDR2 is YYDKDF (reference sequence). This CDR3 is CATSRDLTDTQYF. The CDR3 bases are TGTGCCACCAGCAGAGATCTGACAGATACGCAGTATTTT.

This chain links TRBV5-4 with TRBJ2-7; 11 bases are shared with TRBD1. The junction had 5 bases not matched to a gene; V was cut back by 4 bases and J by 2 bases. The germline gives CDR1 SGHNT, CDR2 YYREEE (reference sequence). This CDR3 has 15 residues. Here the CDR3 reads CASSPPGQGAYEQYF. As DNA, the CDR3 is TGTGCCAGCAGCCCCCCGGGACAGGGGGCCTACGAGCAGTACTTC.

The chain combines TRBV11-3 with TRBJ1-3; TRBD1 might be the D (6 bases). The V end was cut by 5 bases, the J end by 1 base, with 24 bases between. Germline assignment: CDR1 SGHNT and CDR2 YENEEA. CDR3 length: 19 residues. Here the CDR3 DNA reads TGTGCCAGCAGCCAAGTGTGGTTTTTGACAGGTTCTTCTGGAAACACCATATATTTT. Translated: CASSQVWFLTGSSGNTIYF.

The J gene is TRBJ1-1, the V gene TRBV9, with D hard to call. CDR1 is SGDLS and CDR2 is YYNGEE in the germline V gene. V was clipped by 0 bases and J by 3 bases, with 6 bases between them. This CDR3 has 13 residues. CDR3 coding DNA: TGTGCCAGCAGCGTAGGAGGGTACACTGAAGCTTTCTTT. Protein: CASSVGGYTEAFF. Full variable domain (missing parts from reference TRBV9 and TRBJ1-1): DSGVTQTPKHLITATGQRVTLRCSPRSGDLSVYWYQQSLDQGLQFLIQYYNGEERAKGNILERFSAQQFPDLHSELNLSSLELGDSALYFCASSVGGYTEAFFGQGTRLTVV.

V and J are TRBV3-1 (or the pseudogene TRBV3-2) and TRBJ2-7; D is ambiguous. The CDR3 totals 14 residues. Trimming pared 4 bases from V and 3 bases from J, leaving 13 bases between. The germline gives CDR1 LGHDT, CDR2 YNNKEL (reference sequence). CDR3 amino acids: CASSLRPVDYEQYF. The CDR3 region has the DNA TGTGCCAGCAGCCTGCGGCCGGTAGACTACGAGCAGTACTTC.

The chain joins TRBV28 to TRBJ2-1; 10 bases agree with TRBD1. The V and J ends lost 3 bases and 10 bases, in that order; junction bases with no gene match: 12. This CDR3 is 16 amino acids long. Germline CDR1 and CDR2: MDHEN and SYDVKM. In DNA form, the CDR3 reads TGTGCCAGCAGTTTGGTGGGCGAGACAGGGGGCCGGGAGCAGTTCTTC. It encodes CASSLVGETGGREQFF.

The CDR3 nucleotides read TGTGCCAGCTCCCCCTTTGAAGCGGGAGCTGGCGATGAGCAGTTCTTC. Residues: CASSPFEAGAGDEQFF. V gene TRBV18 combines with J gene TRBJ2-1, with 8 bases lining up with TRBD2. V lost 6 bases and J lost 8; bases outside the gene matches: 15. Germline V lookup: CDR1 KGHSH, CDR2 LQKENI. The CDR3 totals 16 residues.

The chain carries TRBV5-1 and TRBJ2-1; the D gene is possibly TRBD1 (6 bases). CDR1 is SGHRS, CDR2 YFSETQ, per germline. The CDR3 is 19 amino acids. V was trimmed by 3 bases and J by 5 bases, leaving 27 bases between them. The CDR3 region has the DNA TGCGCCAGCAGCTACCTCCTCAGGTGGGGGCTGGATTCGGACAATGAGCAGTTCTTC. This gives the protein CASSYLLRWGLDSDNEQFF.

This chain links TRBV25-1 with TRBJ2-5; 7 positions agree with TRBD2. This CDR3 has 16 residues. Germline V CDR1 and CDR2: MGHDK, SYGVNS. The trim removed 6 bases at V and 4 bases at J, leaving 14 bases unmatched. The CDR3 coding sequence is TGTGCCAGCAGCGACTCGCGGGAGTATAATGGAGAGACCCAGTACTTC. Protein sequence: CASSDSREYNGETQYF.

The chain employs TRBV5-6 and TRBJ2-7, with a weak D call TRBD2 (7 bases). CDR1 and CDR2 from the germline V gene are SGHDT and YYEEEE. The CDR3 totals 16 residues. V was shortened by 3 bases and J by 3 bases, with 19 bases between the two germline ends. In DNA form, the CDR3 reads TGTGCCAGCAGCTCGGAGGGGGGGTACGACCGCTACGAGCAGTACTTC. This codes for CASSSEGGYDRYEQYF.

The gene calls are TRBV6-1 and TRBJ1-5; D remains unclear. The CDR3 length is 15 residues. CDR1 and CDR2 from the germline V gene are MNHNS and SASEGT. V was trimmed by 1 base and J by 9 bases, leaving 16 bases between them. CDR3 loop: CASSEVSVAFGPQHF. The CDR3 DNA sequence: TGTGCCAGCAGTGAAGTTTCGGTCGCCTTTGGGCCCCAGCATTTT.